The 5 T cell receptor beta chains in this list originate from one sample, sequenced in a study of OX40 agonist ivuxolimab in advanced cancers. Generated by immunoSEQ multiplex PCR, the TCRdb table keeps only in-frame clones and is missing some. The sample consists of around 61,000 clones, 92% of them appearing once. The specimen comprised CD4+ or CD8+ T cells sorted from blood, sampled in a trial of the OX40 agonist ivuxolimab. These TCRs come from an adult with an advanced solid tumor such as melanoma, head and neck, liver or kidney cancer.

The chain has TRBV28 and TRBJ2-5; TRBD2 is a possible D gene (6 bases). The CDR3 sequence is 16 residues long. Looked up from germline, CDR1 is MDHEN and CDR2 is SYDVKM. V gave up 3 bases and J gave up 0 bases, with 14 bases separating them. The CDR3 region is CASSFISGEDQETQYF. CDR3 DNA: TGTGCCAGCAGTTTTATATCGGGGGAGGACCAAGAGACCCAGTACTTC.

V usage is TRBV15 and J usage is TRBJ2-1; D gene unclear. The CDR3 contains 16 residues. Trimming left V 1 base short and J 3 bases short, with 13 bases between. CDR1 LNHNV and CDR2 YYDKDF come from the germline V gene (reference sequence). The CDR3 spells CATSRVGLTLYNEQFF. CDR3 nucleotides: TGTGCCACCAGCAGAGTAGGTCTAACCCTCTACAATGAGCAGTTCTTC.

The genes are TRBV10-3 and TRBJ2-1, with a possible D match to TRBD2 (5 bases). Trimming shortened V by 5 bases and J by 7 bases, and 12 bases separated the two germline ends. CDR3 length: 13 amino acids. The V gene's germline CDR1 is ENHRY and CDR2 SYGVKD. The CDR3 region has the DNA TGTGCCATCAGTCGCCAACGGGGTAATGAGCAGTTCTTC. It translates to CAISRQRGNEQFF.

This clone was observed a single time. The chain uses TRBV28 and TRBJ1-5; D unclear. Trimming removed 10 bases at V and 5 bases at J, with 6 bases between. Looked up from germline, CDR1 is MDHEN and CDR2 is SYDVKM. There are 10 residues in the CDR3. CDR3 DNA: TGTGCCACCTCTTATCAGCCCCAGCATTTT. Protein product: CATSYQPQHF.

The V call is TRBV6-1, the J call TRBJ2-3; no firm D call. Germline V lookup: CDR1 MNHNS, CDR2 SASEGT. V was cut by 0 bases and J by 0 bases, with 4 bases left in between. The CDR3 is made up of 14 amino acids. This chain's CDR3 is CASSEAGSTDTQYF. CDR3 sequence (DNA): TGTGCCAGCAGTGAAGCGGGAAGCACAGATACGCAGTATTTT.